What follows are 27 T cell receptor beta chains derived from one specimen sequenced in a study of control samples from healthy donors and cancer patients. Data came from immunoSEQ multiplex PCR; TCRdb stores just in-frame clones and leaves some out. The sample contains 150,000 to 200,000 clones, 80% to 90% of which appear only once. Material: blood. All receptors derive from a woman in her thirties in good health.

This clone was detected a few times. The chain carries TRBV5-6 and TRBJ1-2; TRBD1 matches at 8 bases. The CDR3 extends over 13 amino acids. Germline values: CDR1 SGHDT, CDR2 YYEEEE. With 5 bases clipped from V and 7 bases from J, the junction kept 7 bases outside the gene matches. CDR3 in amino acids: CASSFGQGRGYTF. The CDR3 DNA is TGTGCCAGCAGTTTCGGACAGGGTCGTGGCTACACCTTC. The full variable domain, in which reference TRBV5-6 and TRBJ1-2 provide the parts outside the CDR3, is DAGVTQSPTHLIKTRGQQVTLRCSPKSGHDTVSWYQQALGQGPQFIFQYYEEEERQRGNFPDRFSGHQFPNYSSELNVNALLLGDSALYLCASSFGQGRGYTFGSGTRLTVV.

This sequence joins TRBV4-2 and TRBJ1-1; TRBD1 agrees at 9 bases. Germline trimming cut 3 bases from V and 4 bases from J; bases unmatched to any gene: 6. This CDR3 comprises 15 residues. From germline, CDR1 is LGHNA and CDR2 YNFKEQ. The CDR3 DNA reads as TGTGCCAGCAGCCAGGGAGGGGACAGGGCCACTGAAGCTTTCTTT. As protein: CASSQGGDRATEAFF.

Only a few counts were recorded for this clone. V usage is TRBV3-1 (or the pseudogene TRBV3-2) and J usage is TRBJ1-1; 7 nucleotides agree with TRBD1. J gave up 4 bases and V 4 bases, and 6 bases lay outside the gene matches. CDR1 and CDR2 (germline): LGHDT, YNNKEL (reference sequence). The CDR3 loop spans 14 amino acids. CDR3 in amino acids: CASSPSPGGTEAFF. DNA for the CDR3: TGTGCCAGCAGCCCTTCTCCAGGGGGCACTGAAGCTTTCTTT.

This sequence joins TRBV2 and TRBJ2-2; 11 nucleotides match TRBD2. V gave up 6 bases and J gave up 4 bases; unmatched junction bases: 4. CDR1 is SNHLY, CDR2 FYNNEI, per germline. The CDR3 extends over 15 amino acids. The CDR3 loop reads CASRPTSGGTGELFF. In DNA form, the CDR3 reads TGTGCCAGCAGGCCCACTAGCGGGGGCACCGGGGAGCTGTTTTTT.

The CDR3: CASSERTANTEAFF. CDR3 sequence (DNA): TGTGCCAGCAGTGAAAGGACAGCGAACACTGAAGCTTTCTTT. The chain carries TRBV2 and TRBJ1-1; a weak D match, TRBD1 (6 bases). The V end lost 2 bases, the J end lost 1 base, and 8 bases lay between the germline ends. Germline-derived CDR1 and CDR2 are SNHLY and FYNNEI. The CDR3 loop spans 14 amino acids.

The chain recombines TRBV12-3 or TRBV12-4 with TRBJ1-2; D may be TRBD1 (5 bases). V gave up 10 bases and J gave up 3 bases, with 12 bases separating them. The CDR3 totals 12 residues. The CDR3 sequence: CATMGDDYGYTF. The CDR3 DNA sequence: TGTGCCACCATGGGGGATGACTATGGCTACACCTTC.

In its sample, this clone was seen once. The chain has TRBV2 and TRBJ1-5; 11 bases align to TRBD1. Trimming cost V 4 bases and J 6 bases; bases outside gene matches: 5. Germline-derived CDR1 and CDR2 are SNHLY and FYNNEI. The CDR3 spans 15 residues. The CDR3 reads CASSGGTGGRQPQHF. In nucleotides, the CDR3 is TGTGCCAGCAGTGGTGGGACAGGGGGGCGTCAGCCCCAGCATTTT.

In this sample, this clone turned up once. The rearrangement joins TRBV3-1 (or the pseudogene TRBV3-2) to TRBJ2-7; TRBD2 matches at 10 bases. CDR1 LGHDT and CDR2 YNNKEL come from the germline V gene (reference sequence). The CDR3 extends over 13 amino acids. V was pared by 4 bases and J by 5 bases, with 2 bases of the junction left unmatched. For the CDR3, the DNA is TGTGCCAGCAGCCGCGGACTAGCGGACGAGCAGTACGTC. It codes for CASSRGLADEQYV.

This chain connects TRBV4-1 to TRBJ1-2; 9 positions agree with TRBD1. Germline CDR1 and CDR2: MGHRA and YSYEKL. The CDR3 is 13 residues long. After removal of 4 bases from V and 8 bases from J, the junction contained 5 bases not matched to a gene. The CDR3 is CASSRRQGEGYTF. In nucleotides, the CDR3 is TGCGCCAGCAGCCGACGACAGGGGGAAGGCTACACCTTC.

DNA for the CDR3: TGTGCCAGCTCACGCAGCACCGGGACAGGGGGCTCCTACGAGCAGTACTTC. Protein product: CASSRSTGTGGSYEQYF. This chain uses TRBV18 with TRBJ2-7; TRBD1 aligns across 11 bases. The length of the CDR3 is 17 residues. V shed 4 bases and J 0 bases; nucleotides not matched to a gene: 8. Germline CDR1 and CDR2: KGHSH and LQKENI.

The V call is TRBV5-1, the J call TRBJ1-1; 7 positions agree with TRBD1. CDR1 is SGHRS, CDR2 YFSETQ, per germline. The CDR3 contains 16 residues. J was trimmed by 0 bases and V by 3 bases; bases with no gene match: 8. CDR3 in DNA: TGCGCCAGCAGCTGGGATAGACAGGGCTTGAACACTGAAGCTTTCTTT. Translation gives CASSWDRQGLNTEAFF.

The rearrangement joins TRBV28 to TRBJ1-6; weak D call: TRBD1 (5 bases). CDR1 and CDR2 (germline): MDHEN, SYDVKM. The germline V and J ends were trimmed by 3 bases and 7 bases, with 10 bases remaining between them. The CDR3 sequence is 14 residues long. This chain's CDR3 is CASSLGQKNSPLHF. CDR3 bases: TGTGCCAGCAGTTTGGGGCAGAAAAATTCACCCCTCCACTTT.

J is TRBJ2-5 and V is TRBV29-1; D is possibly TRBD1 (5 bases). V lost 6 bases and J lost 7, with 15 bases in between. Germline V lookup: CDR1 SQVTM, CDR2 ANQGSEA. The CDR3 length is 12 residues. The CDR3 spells CSVRVRSGTQYF. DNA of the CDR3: TGCAGCGTCAGGGTCCGGTCCGGGACCCAGTACTTC.

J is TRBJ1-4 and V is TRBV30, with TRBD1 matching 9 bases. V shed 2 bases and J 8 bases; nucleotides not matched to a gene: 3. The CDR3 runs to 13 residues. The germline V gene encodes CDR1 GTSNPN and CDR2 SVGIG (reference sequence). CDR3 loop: CAWSNRGREKLFF. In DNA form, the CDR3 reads TGTGCCTGGAGTAACAGGGGGCGCGAAAAACTGTTTTTT.

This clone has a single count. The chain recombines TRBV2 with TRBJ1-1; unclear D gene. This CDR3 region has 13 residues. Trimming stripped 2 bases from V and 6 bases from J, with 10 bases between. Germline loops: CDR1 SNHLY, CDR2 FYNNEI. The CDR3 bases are TGTGCCAGCAGTGAATGGGCGGTGGCTGAAGCTTTCTTT. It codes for CASSEWAVAEAFF. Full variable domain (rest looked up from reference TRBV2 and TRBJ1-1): EPEVTQTPSHQVTQMGQEVILRCVPISNHLYFYWYRQILGQKVEFLVSFYNNEISEKSEIFDDQFSVERPDGSNFTLKIRSTKLEDSAMYFCASSEWAVAEAFFGQGTRLTVV.

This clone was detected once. The CDR3 here is CASSGHLNTEAFF. In DNA form, the CDR3 reads TGTGCCAGCAGTGGGCACTTGAACACTGAAGCTTTCTTT. The genes are TRBV2 and TRBJ1-1; D gene unclear. V was trimmed by 4 bases and J by 0 bases, leaving 6 bases between them. CDR3 length: 13 residues. Germline CDR1 is SNHLY and CDR2 is FYNNEI. Looking up the rest from reference TRBV2 and TRBJ1-1 gives the full variable domain: EPEVTQTPSHQVTQMGQEVILRCVPISNHLYFYWYRQILGQKVEFLVSFYNNEISEKSEIFDDQFSVERPDGSNFTLKIRSTKLEDSAMYFCASSGHLNTEAFFGQGTRLTVV.

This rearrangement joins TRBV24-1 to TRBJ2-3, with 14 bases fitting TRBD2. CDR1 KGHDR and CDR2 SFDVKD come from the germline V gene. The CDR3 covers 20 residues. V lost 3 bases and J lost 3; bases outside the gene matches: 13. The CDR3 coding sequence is TGTGCCACCAGTGATATACGACTAGCGGGAGGGCCGATTGGTACAGATACGCAGTATTTT. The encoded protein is CATSDIRLAGGPIGTDTQYF.

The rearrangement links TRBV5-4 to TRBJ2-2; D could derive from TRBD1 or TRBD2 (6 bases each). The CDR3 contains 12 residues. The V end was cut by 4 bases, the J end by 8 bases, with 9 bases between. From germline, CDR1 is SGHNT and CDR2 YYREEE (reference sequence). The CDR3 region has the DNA TGTGCCAGCAGCCGCGGGACAGGGGAGCTGTTTTTT. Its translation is CASSRGTGELFF.

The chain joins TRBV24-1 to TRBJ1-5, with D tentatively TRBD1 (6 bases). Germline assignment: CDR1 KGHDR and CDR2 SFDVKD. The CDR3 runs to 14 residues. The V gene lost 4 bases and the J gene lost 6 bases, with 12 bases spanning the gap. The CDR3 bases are TGTGCCACCAGTGACCCAGGGGCGGGTCAGCCCCAGCATTTT. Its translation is CATSDPGAGQPQHF.

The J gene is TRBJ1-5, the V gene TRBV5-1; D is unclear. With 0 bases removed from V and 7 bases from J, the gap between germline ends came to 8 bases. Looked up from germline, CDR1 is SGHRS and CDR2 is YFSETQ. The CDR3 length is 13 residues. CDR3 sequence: CASSLDPGQPQHF. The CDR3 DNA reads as TGCGCCAGCAGCTTGGACCCGGGGCAGCCCCAGCATTTT.

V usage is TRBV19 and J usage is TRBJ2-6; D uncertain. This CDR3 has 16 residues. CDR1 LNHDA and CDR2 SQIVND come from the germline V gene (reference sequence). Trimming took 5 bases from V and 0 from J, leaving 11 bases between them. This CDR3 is CASSLHGSSGANVLTF. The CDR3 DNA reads TGTGCCAGTAGTCTCCACGGGTCCTCTGGGGCCAACGTCCTGACTTTC.

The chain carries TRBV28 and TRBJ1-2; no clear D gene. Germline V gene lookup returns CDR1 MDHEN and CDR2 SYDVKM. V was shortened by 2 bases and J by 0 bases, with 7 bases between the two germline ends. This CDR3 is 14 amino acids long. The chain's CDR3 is CASSLGRANYGYTF. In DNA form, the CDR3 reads TGTGCCAGCAGTTTAGGGCGGGCTAACTATGGCTACACCTTC.

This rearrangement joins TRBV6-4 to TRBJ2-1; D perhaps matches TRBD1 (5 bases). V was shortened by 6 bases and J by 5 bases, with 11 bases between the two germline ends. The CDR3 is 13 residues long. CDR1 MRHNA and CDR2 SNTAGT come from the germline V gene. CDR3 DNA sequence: TGTGCCAGCAGGGAAGCAGGGAACAATGAGCAGTTCTTC. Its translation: CASREAGNNEQFF.

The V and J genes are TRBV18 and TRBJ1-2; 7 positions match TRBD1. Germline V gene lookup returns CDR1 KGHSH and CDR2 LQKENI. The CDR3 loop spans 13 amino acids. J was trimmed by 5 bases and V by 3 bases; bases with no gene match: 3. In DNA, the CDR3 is TGTGCCAGCTCACCCCCGACAGGGTATGGCTACACCTTC. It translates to CASSPPTGYGYTF.

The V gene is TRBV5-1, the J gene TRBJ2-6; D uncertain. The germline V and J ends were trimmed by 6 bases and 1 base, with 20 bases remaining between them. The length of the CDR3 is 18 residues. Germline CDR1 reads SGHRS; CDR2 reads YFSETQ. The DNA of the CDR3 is TGCGCCAGCACCGCGACATTGACGTCGTCGTCTGGGGCCAACGTCCTGACTTTC. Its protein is CASTATLTSSSGANVLTF. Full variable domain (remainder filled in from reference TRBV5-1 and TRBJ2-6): KAGVTQTPRYLIKTRGQQVTLSCSPISGHRSVSWYQQTPGQGLQFLFEYFSETQRNKGNFPGRFSGRQFSNSRSEMNVSTLELGDSALYLCASTATLTSSSGANVLTFGAGSRLTVL.

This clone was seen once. In DNA form, the CDR3 reads TGTGCCAGCTCAAGAGTTGGGGAGTGGAACACTGAAGCTTTCTTT. It encodes CASSRVGEWNTEAFF. The chain couples TRBV18 to TRBJ1-1; no definite D call. CDR3 size: 15 residues. The ends were cut back, 5 bases at V and 1 base at J, with 14 bases in the middle. The germline V gene encodes CDR1 KGHSH and CDR2 LQKENI. The full variable domain, its missing parts supplied by reference TRBV18 and TRBJ1-1, is NAGVMQNPRHLVRRRGQEARLRCSPMKGHSHVYWYRQLPEEGLKFMVYLQKENIIDESGMPKERFSAEFPKEGPSILRIQQVVRGDSAAYFCASSRVGEWNTEAFFGQGTRLTVV.

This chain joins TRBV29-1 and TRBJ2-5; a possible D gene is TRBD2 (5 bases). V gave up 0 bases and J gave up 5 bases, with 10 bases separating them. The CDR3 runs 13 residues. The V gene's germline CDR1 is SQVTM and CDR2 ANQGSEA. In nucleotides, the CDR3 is TGCAGCGTTGAAGAGACGGCGGGCGAGACCCAGTACTTC. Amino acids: CSVEETAGETQYF.